This T cell receptor beta chain was observed in a study of technical replicates of blood from a handful of donors. Data came from immunoSEQ multiplex PCR; TCRdb stores just in-frame clones and leaves some out. The table has roughly 90,000 clones, roughly 92% seen once. Per germline, CDR1 MDHEN and CDR2 SYDVKM. This CDR3 is 16 amino acids long. V lost 5 bases and J lost 9; bases outside the gene matches: 15. Material for sequencing was T cells isolated from PBMCs. V and J are TRBV28 and TRBJ2-1; 8 bases match TRBD1. This sequence was found in a human donor in good health. CDR3 in DNA: TGTGCCAGCAGTCCACGCGGACAGGGAAAGGGAAGTGAGCAGTTCTTC. Translation: CASSPRGQGKGSEQFF.